Below, 22 T cell receptor beta chains from the same sample are listed, as sequenced in a study of shared clonotypes between healthy human individuals. TCRdb's table, derived via immunoSEQ multiplex PCR, lists solely in-frame clones and lacks some. In the table there are approximately 2,000,000 clones, 85% to 95% of which are singletons. Sequencing was done on a sample of naive CD4+ T cells from PBMCs. Subset of the sample: CD45RA+ positively selected. Every receptor here comes from a man aged 18 to 35 in good health. Some clones in this sample may be carry-over from other donors' samples.

The chain is built from TRBV5-5 and TRBJ2-7; no firm D call. Looked up from germline, CDR1 is SGHKS and CDR2 is YYEKEE (reference sequence). The CDR3 consists of 12 residues. Trimming stripped 2 bases from V and 4 bases from J, with 7 bases between. CDR3 amino acids: CASSLMGYEQYF. CDR3 sequence (DNA): TGTGCCAGCAGCTTAATGGGTTACGAGCAGTACTTC.

This clone was detected once. The chain is built from TRBV10-1 and TRBJ2-7; D is unclear. The germline V and J ends were trimmed by 6 bases and 0 bases, with 6 bases remaining between them. The CDR3 consists of 12 residues. Per the germline V gene, CDR1 is WNHNN and CDR2 is SYGVQD (reference sequence). This CDR3 is CASRTNSYEQYF. In DNA form, the CDR3 reads TGCGCCAGCAGGACGAACTCCTACGAGCAGTACTTC.

A word on this clone: The same CDR3 arises from other DNA sequences in this sample as well. The gene calls are TRBV5-1 and TRBJ1-1; 7 bases match TRBD1. The CDR3 contains 14 residues. The ends lost 3 bases at V and 1 base at J; junction bases unmatched: 3. CDR1 is SGHRS, CDR2 YFSETQ, per germline. CDR3 residues: CASSSGGRNTEAFF. The CDR3, as DNA: TGCGCCAGCAGCTCAGGGGGACGGAACACTGAAGCTTTCTTT.

The chain combines TRBV6-5 with TRBJ1-5; no clear D gene. V lost 5 bases and J 1 base, leaving 9 bases between the germline ends. Germline lookup yields CDR1 MNHEY and CDR2 SVGAGI. The CDR3 is 14 residues long. The CDR3 region is CASSGRTSNQPQHF. CDR3 nucleotide sequence: TGTGCCAGCAGTGGACGGACCAGCAATCAGCCCCAGCATTTT.

The chain is built from TRBV7-3 and TRBJ2-1; 11 bases agree with TRBD2. The V and J ends lost 5 bases and 5 bases, in that order; junction bases with no gene match: 5. The CDR3 sequence is 15 residues long. Germline lookup yields CDR1 SGHTA and CDR2 FQGTGA. The chain's CDR3 is CASSPGLADHNEQFF. The CDR3 DNA follows: TGTGCCAGCAGCCCGGGACTAGCGGACCACAATGAGCAGTTCTTC.

This clone was seen a single time. The chain has TRBV6-6 and TRBJ2-2; 7 positions agree with TRBD1. The CDR3 totals 16 residues. Trimming took 2 bases from V and 1 from J; bases not matched to a gene: 4. Germline values: CDR1 MNHNY, CDR2 SVGAGI (reference sequence). CDR3 region: CASSYRDRMNTGELFF. CDR3 coding DNA: TGTGCCAGCAGTTACCGGGACAGAATGAACACCGGGGAGCTGTTTTTT.

This clone showed up just a few times. The chain has TRBV2 and TRBJ1-4; a possible D gene is TRBD1 (6 bases). Germline V gene lookup returns CDR1 SNHLY and CDR2 FYNNEI. Trimming removed 7 bases from V and 8 bases from J, with 14 bases in between. The CDR3 contains 13 residues. The CDR3 sequence: CASIRQGQEKLFF. The CDR3 region has the DNA TGTGCCAGCATCAGGCAGGGGCAGGAAAAACTGTTTTTT.

CDR3: CASSGTRAGGESYEQYF. The CDR3 region has the DNA TGTGCCAGCAGTGGAACAAGGGCAGGGGGCGAATCCTACGAGCAGTACTTC. V gene TRBV6-1 combines with J gene TRBJ2-7; 8 nucleotides line up with TRBD1. Germline values: CDR1 MNHNS, CDR2 SASEGT. The CDR3 spans 17 residues. The J segment lost 1 base and the V segment lost 4 bases, leaving 12 bases of the junction unmatched.

Regarding this clone: Other DNA sequences within the sample encode an identical CDR3. The chain combines TRBV7-3 with TRBJ2-2; 12 positions agree with TRBD2. With V trimmed by 5 bases and J by 5 bases, 3 bases remained unmatched. Germline-derived CDR1 and CDR2 are SGHTA and FQGTGA. CDR3 size: 15 residues. In DNA form, the CDR3 reads TGTGCCAGCAGCCCTGGGACTAGCGGGACCGGGGAGCTGTTTTTT. Amino acids: CASSPGTSGTGELFF.

Comments on this clone: Other DNA sequences in the sample encode the same CDR3. J is TRBJ2-7 and V is TRBV10-3; D unresolved. Trimming stripped 3 bases from V and 3 bases from J, with 6 bases between. CDR1 and CDR2 from the germline V gene are ENHRY and SYGVKD. This CDR3 has 12 amino acids. CDR3 sequence reads: CAISDGSYEQYF. The CDR3 nucleotides read TGTGCCATCAGTGACGGAAGCTACGAGCAGTACTTC.

V and J are TRBV4-1 and TRBJ2-5, with D maybe TRBD2 (6 bases). Trimming left V 3 bases short and J 5 bases short, with 16 bases between. The CDR3 covers 15 residues. CDR1 and CDR2 (germline): MGHRA, YSYEKL. The CDR3: CASSQAPAGYETQYF. CDR3 bases: TGCGCCAGCAGCCAGGCACCAGCGGGCTATGAGACCCAGTACTTC.

This clone was seen more than once but under ten times. The chain couples TRBV18 to TRBJ2-3; D ambiguous. Germline loops: CDR1 KGHSH, CDR2 LQKENI. CDR3 length equals 14 residues. V dropped 0 bases and J dropped 1 base, with 5 bases sitting between them. For the CDR3, the DNA is TGTGCCAGCTCACCACCGACGGGCACAGATACGCAGTATTTT. Protein: CASSPPTGTDTQYF.

This rearrangement joins TRBV11-1 to TRBJ2-5, with D perhaps matching TRBD2 (7 bases). The V end was cut by 5 bases, the J end by 4 bases, with 20 bases between. From germline, CDR1 is SGHAT and CDR2 FQDESV (reference sequence). The CDR3 sequence is 16 residues long. The CDR3 here is CASSVRGAMTGETQYF. The CDR3 DNA follows: TGTGCCAGCAGCGTCCGGGGGGCGATGACCGGAGAGACCCAGTACTTC.

J is TRBJ2-1 and V is TRBV30; a possible D gene is TRBD1 (5 bases). The germline V gene has CDR1 GTSNPN and CDR2 SVGIG (reference sequence). Trimming took off 2 bases at V and 6 bases at J, with 11 bases between the two ends. This CDR3 contains 13 residues. The CDR3 loop is CAWSKGNPNEQFF. The CDR3 DNA reads TGTGCCTGGAGTAAGGGGAACCCCAATGAGCAGTTCTTC.

The chain uses TRBV19 and TRBJ1-5; TRBD1 is a possible D gene (6 bases). CDR1 and CDR2 (germline): LNHDA, SQIVND (reference sequence). The CDR3 loop spans 16 amino acids. Between the trimmed V and J ends, which lost 7 bases and 3 bases, there was a span of 19 bases. The CDR3 sequence: CASTLPGRGNNQPQHF. CDR3 bases: TGTGCCAGTACCTTACCGGGGAGGGGGAACAATCAGCCCCAGCATTTT.

V is TRBV11-3 and J is TRBJ2-1; D is unclear. V was pared by 3 bases and J by 0 bases, with 9 bases between. This CDR3 is built from 15 residues. Germline V gene data show CDR1 as SGHNT and CDR2 as YENEEA. The CDR3 sequence is CASSFEDSSYNEQFF. CDR3 DNA sequence: TGTGCCAGCAGCTTTGAGGATAGCTCCTACAATGAGCAGTTCTTC.

This clone was detected once. This chain connects TRBV7-2 to TRBJ2-7; D might be TRBD2 (6 bases). The CDR3 extends over 17 amino acids. Per the germline V gene, CDR1 is SGHTA and CDR2 is FQGNSA. V was pared by 5 bases and J by 1 base, with 21 bases between. DNA of the CDR3: TGTGCCAGCAGCCCACAACTCGGGACTCCCTCTTCCTACGAGCAGTACTTC. This translates into CASSPQLGTPSSYEQYF.

This chain uses TRBV6-1 with TRBJ1-1; tentatively, D is TRBD1 (5 bases). Germline CDR1 and CDR2: MNHNS and SASEGT. The V end was cut by 2 bases, the J end by 12 bases, with 19 bases between. This CDR3 has 14 residues. The CDR3 loop is CASSENRGVVVTFF. Here the CDR3 DNA reads TGTGCCAGCAGTGAAAACCGGGGGGTGGTGGTGACTTTCTTT.

DNA of the CDR3: TGTGCCAGTACGAGCAACCCACAGGGACATACGCAGTATTTT. It is translated as CASTSNPQGHTQYF. The chain carries TRBV19 and TRBJ2-3; weak D call: TRBD1 (6 bases). There are 14 residues in the CDR3. From germline, CDR1 is LNHDA and CDR2 SQIVND (reference sequence). V was clipped by 7 bases and J by 7 bases, with 18 bases between them.

The rearrangement uses TRBV7-8 and TRBJ2-7; 13 bases align to TRBD2. Germline loops: CDR1 SGHVS, CDR2 FQNEAQ. The CDR3 length is 17 residues. The trim removed 5 bases at V and 6 bases at J, leaving 13 bases unmatched. In DNA, the CDR3 is TGTGCCAGCAGCCAACTAGCGGGAGGGTACCCCTTCGGCGAGCAGTACTTC. Protein sequence: CASSQLAGGYPFGEQYF.

The V gene is TRBV4-3, the J gene TRBJ2-7; D not resolved. CDR3 length equals 14 residues. Trimming took off 3 bases at V and 7 bases at J, with 16 bases between the two ends. Germline loops: CDR1 LGHNA, CDR2 YSLEER. CDR3 amino acids: CASSQDAMGSEQYF. In nucleotides, the CDR3 is TGCGCCAGCAGCCAGGACGCGATGGGGTCGGAGCAGTACTTC.

The chain couples TRBV11-2 to TRBJ1-5, with D unresolved. V was pared by 2 bases and J by 6 bases, with 8 bases between. The germline V gene encodes CDR1 SGHAT and CDR2 FQNNGV. This CDR3 is built from 13 residues. The CDR3 loop reads CASSLTDGQPQHF. CDR3 bases: TGTGCCAGCAGCTTAACCGACGGTCAGCCCCAGCATTTT.